The 21 T cell receptor beta chains below come from one sample, sequenced in a study of shared clonotypes between healthy human individuals. Here immunoSEQ multiplex PCR was the method, and the copy in TCRdb shows in-frame clones only, minus some. The sample consists of some 2,500,000 clones, approximately 93% of them appearing once. The sequencing sample was made of naive CD4+ T cells from PBMCs. The subset: CD45RA+ positively selected. The receptors originated from a man aged 18 to 30 in good health. Some clones in this sample may be carry-over from other donors' samples.

This rearrangement joins TRBV5-6 to TRBJ1-4; D is unclear. V was clipped by 4 bases and J by 7 bases, with 5 bases between them. Germline CDR1 SGHDT, CDR2 YYEEEE. The CDR3 has 11 amino acids. Written as DNA, the CDR3 is TGTGCCAGCAGCAAAGTTGAAAAACTGTTTTTT. This sequence encodes CASSKVEKLFF. Full variable domain (missing parts from reference TRBV5-6 and TRBJ1-4): DAGVTQSPTHLIKTRGQQVTLRCSPKSGHDTVSWYQQALGQGPQFIFQYYEEEERQRGNFPDRFSGHQFPNYSSELNVNALLLGDSALYLCASSKVEKLFFGSGTQLSVL.

V usage is TRBV4-1 and J usage is TRBJ2-3, with D possibly TRBD2 on 5 matching bases. V was cut by 4 bases and J by 0 bases, with 17 bases left in between. Germline V lookup: CDR1 MGHRA, CDR2 YSYEKL. This CDR3 has 17 residues. This chain's CDR3 is CASSLQPHRGSTDTQYF. The CDR3, as DNA: TGCGCCAGCAGCCTCCAACCCCACCGCGGGAGCACAGATACGCAGTATTTT.

This clone came up once. The chain employs TRBV7-2 and TRBJ1-5, with TRBD1 as a possible D gene (6 bases). V lost 2 bases to trimming and J lost 10 bases, with 9 bases between them. Germline V gene sequence: CDR1 SGHTA, CDR2 FQGNSA. This CDR3 has 12 amino acids. The DNA for the CDR3 is TGTGCCAGCAGCTTATTACAGGGTCCCCAGCATTTT. Its protein is CASSLLQGPQHF.

Notes on this clone: Other DNA sequences of this sample code for an identical CDR3. The genes are TRBV18 and TRBJ2-2; the D is unclear. V shed 1 base and J shed 4 bases, with 4 bases lying between them. Germline CDR1 and CDR2: KGHSH and LQKENI. The CDR3 runs 13 residues. CDR3 protein: CASSPRGTGELFF. CDR3 in DNA: TGTGCCAGCTCACCACGGGGCACCGGGGAGCTGTTTTTT.

Comment on this clone: Because the CDR3's place on the DNA is in doubt, the DNA is left out and the CDR3 is given as listed by TCRdb. The chain employs TRBV4-1 and TRBJ2-5; the table's D gene call, TRBD2, was not cross checked with the DNA. The CDR3 has 15 residues if both end residues are counted. Germline V gives CDR1 MGHRA, CDR2 YSYEKL. The CDR3 here is CASSHLVGVGSPFYF.

The V call is TRBV7-2, the J call TRBJ2-7, with D unclear. V was shortened by 8 bases and J by 0 bases, with 14 bases between the two germline ends. CDR1 and CDR2 from the germline V gene are SGHTA and FQGNSA. This CDR3 is 14 amino acids long. This CDR3 reads CASSARSSSYEQYF. CDR3 nucleotide sequence: TGTGCCAGCTCCGCCAGGTCTAGCTCCTACGAGCAGTACTTC. The variable domain in full, with the rest retrieved from reference TRBV7-2 and TRBJ2-7, is GAGVSQSPSNKVTEKGKDVELRCDPISGHTALYWYRQSLGQGLEFLIYFQGNSAPDKSGLPSDRFSAERTGGSVSTLTIQRTQQEDSAVYLCASSARSSSYEQYFGPGTRLTVT.

The V gene is TRBV6-1, the J gene TRBJ1-5; D possibly corresponds to TRBD1 (5 bases). This CDR3 has 17 residues. Germline lookup yields CDR1 MNHNS and CDR2 SASEGT. Deletions cut 4 bases from V and 2 bases from J, with 18 bases between. CDR3 sequence reads: CASSGGVYLAGNQPQHF. The CDR3 region has the DNA TGTGCCAGCAGTGGAGGGGTGTACCTGGCGGGCAATCAGCCCCAGCATTTT.

The chain uses TRBV7-3 and TRBJ2-1, with 13 bases that match TRBD2. The V segment lost 5 bases and the J segment 1 base; nucleotides outside the gene matches: 8. Germline-derived CDR1 and CDR2 are SGHTA and FQGTGA. CDR3 length: 18 residues. This CDR3 is CASSPETSGRRSYNEQFF. In DNA, the CDR3 is TGTGCCAGCAGCCCCGAGACTAGCGGGAGGAGATCCTACAATGAGCAGTTCTTC. Full variable domain (remainder filled in from reference TRBV7-3 and TRBJ2-1): GAGVSQTPSNKVTEKGKYVELRCDPISGHTALYWYRQSLGQGPEFLIYFQGTGAADDSGLPNDRFFAVRPEGSVSTLKIQRTERGDSAVYLCASSPETSGRRSYNEQFFGPGTRLTVL.

The CDR3 reads CASSLPGARGRTEAFF. The CDR3, as DNA: TGTGCCAGCAGTTTACCAGGGGCCCGAGGGAGGACTGAAGCTTTCTTT. V is TRBV27 and J is TRBJ1-1; possible D gene TRBD1, 6 bases. In germline, CDR1 is MNHEY, CDR2 SMNVEV (reference sequence). The CDR3 sequence is 16 residues long. The V end was cut by 2 bases, the J end by 5 bases, with 18 bases between.

The chain uses TRBV19 and TRBJ2-1; 8 bases are shared with TRBD2. CDR3 length equals 14 residues. Losses at the gene ends were 6 bases for V and 12 bases for J; bases not matched to a gene: 13. Germline loops: CDR1 LNHDA, CDR2 SQIVND (reference sequence). The CDR3 DNA sequence: TGTGCCAGTAGGCCCGGGACTAGTATATTGGGGCAGTTCTTC. Protein sequence: CASRPGTSILGQFF.

As for this clone: This specimen includes other DNA sequences encoding the same CDR3. J is TRBJ1-2 and V is TRBV19; D gene uncertain. Germline-derived CDR1 and CDR2 are LNHDA and SQIVND (reference sequence). The CDR3 runs 13 residues. Trimming cost V 6 bases and J 4 bases, with 12 bases left between them. The CDR3 DNA follows: TGTGCCAGTAGCATTGAGGGAACCTATGGCTACACCTTC. This sequence encodes CASSIEGTYGYTF.

This clone came up a few times. The rearrangement uses TRBV4-2 and TRBJ2-1; 9 nucleotides line up with TRBD1. Germline CDR1 and CDR2: LGHNA and YNFKEQ. The J segment lost 6 bases and the V segment lost 3 bases, leaving 6 bases of the junction unmatched. CDR3 length equals 15 residues. This CDR3 is CASSQHGQGRNEQFF. The CDR3 DNA reads TGTGCCAGCAGCCAGCATGGACAGGGGCGCAATGAGCAGTTCTTC.

The V call is TRBV11-3, the J call TRBJ1-1; D possibly corresponds to TRBD1 (5 bases). CDR1 and CDR2 from the germline V gene are SGHNT and YENEEA. The CDR3 runs to 11 residues. Trimming stripped 6 bases from V and 9 bases from J, with 11 bases between. CDR3 residues: CASRGTGKAFF. The DNA of the CDR3 is TGTGCCAGCAGGGGAACAGGTAAAGCTTTCTTT. Looking up the rest from reference TRBV11-3 and TRBJ1-1 gives the full variable domain: EAGVVQSPRYKIIEKKQPVAFWCNPISGHNTLYWYLQNLGQGPELLIRYENEEAVDDSQLPKDRFSAERLKGVDSTLKIQPAELGDSAVYLCASRGTGKAFFGQGTRLTVV.

The chain couples TRBV11-2 to TRBJ2-4, with 10 positions matching TRBD1. CDR1 SGHAT and CDR2 FQNNGV come from the germline V gene. CDR3 length: 13 residues. The junction had 1 base not matched to a gene; V was cut back by 4 bases and J by 7 bases. DNA of the CDR3: TGTGCCAGCAGCTCGGACAGGGGGAACATTCAGTACTTC. This sequence encodes CASSSDRGNIQYF.

This clone occurred once. J is TRBJ1-1 and V is TRBV15, with D possibly TRBD1 on 5 matching bases. V lost 1 base to trimming and J lost 8 bases, with 14 bases between them. The germline gives CDR1 LNHNV, CDR2 YYDKDF (reference sequence). The CDR3 is 14 residues long. In nucleotides, the CDR3 is TGTGCCACCAGCAGAGGTGACAGCGTTCGAGAAGCTTTCTTT. Its protein is CATSRGDSVREAFF.

V usage is TRBV11-2 and J usage is TRBJ2-5; the D is unclear. The germline V and J ends were trimmed by 0 bases and 1 base, with 6 bases remaining between them. The germline gives CDR1 SGHAT, CDR2 FQNNGV. The CDR3 is made up of 14 amino acids. CDR3 loop: CASSLDHSQETQYF. As DNA, the CDR3 is TGTGCCAGCAGCTTAGATCACAGCCAAGAGACCCAGTACTTC.

The chain is built from TRBV9 and TRBJ2-7, with D possibly called TRBD1 or TRBD2 (6 bases each). V was shortened by 4 bases and J by 1 base, with 15 bases between the two germline ends. The CDR3 is 15 amino acids. CDR1 is SGDLS and CDR2 is YYNGEE in the germline V gene. The CDR3, as DNA: TGTGCCAGCAGCTGGGGGCCGGGAGTATCCTACGAGCAGTACTTC. Protein: CASSWGPGVSYEQYF.

The CDR3 protein is CASSPQGTGANVLTF. The DNA of the CDR3 is TGTGCCAGCAGTCCACAGGGAACTGGGGCCAACGTCCTGACTTTC. The chain is built from TRBV7-2 and TRBJ2-6, with D possibly matching TRBD1 (6 bases). This CDR3 region has 15 residues. V lost 6 bases, J lost 2 bases, and 11 bases lay in between. The V gene's germline CDR1 is SGHTA and CDR2 FQGNSA.

The J gene is TRBJ2-7, the V gene TRBV7-3; 9 nucleotides match TRBD1. CDR3 size: 15 residues. Germline assignment: CDR1 SGHTA and CDR2 FQGTGA. The trim removed 2 bases at V and 2 bases at J, leaving 4 bases unmatched. CDR3 bases: TGTGCCAGCAGCTTACAGACAGGGGGTACCTACGAGCAGTACTTC. Translation: CASSLQTGGTYEQYF.

This chain joins TRBV4-1 and TRBJ2-3; D uncertain. Germline V lookup: CDR1 MGHRA, CDR2 YSYEKL. Trimming took off 2 bases at V and 2 bases at J, with 11 bases between the two ends. The CDR3 has 15 residues. CDR3 DNA sequence: TGCGCCAGCAGCCAATCTGGCAGATCCACAGATACGCAGTATTTT. Its translation: CASSQSGRSTDTQYF.

This chain connects TRBV7-3 to TRBJ1-1; TRBD1 might be the D (5 bases). This CDR3 is built from 14 residues. Germline CDR1 SGHTA, CDR2 FQGTGA. V gave up 4 bases and J gave up 1 base, with 10 bases separating them. The CDR3: CASSSIGGNTEAFF. The CDR3 coding sequence is TGTGCCAGCAGCTCGATCGGGGGGAACACTGAAGCTTTCTTT.